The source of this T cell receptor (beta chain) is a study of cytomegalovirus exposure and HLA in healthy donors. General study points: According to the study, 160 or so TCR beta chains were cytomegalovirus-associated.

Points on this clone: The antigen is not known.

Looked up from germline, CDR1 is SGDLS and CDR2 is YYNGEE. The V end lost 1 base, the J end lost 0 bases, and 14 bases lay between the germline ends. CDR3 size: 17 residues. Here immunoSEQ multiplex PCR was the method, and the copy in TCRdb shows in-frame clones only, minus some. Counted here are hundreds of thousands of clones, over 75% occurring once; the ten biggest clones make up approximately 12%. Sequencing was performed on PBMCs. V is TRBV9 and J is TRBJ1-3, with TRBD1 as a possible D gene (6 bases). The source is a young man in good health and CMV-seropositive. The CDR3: CASSVRPGESSGNTIYF. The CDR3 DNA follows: TGTGCCAGCAGCGTACGGCCAGGGGAGAGCTCTGGAAACACCATATATTTT.